A single sample is the source of the 31 T cell receptor beta chains below, sequenced in a study of response to subunit inactivated influenza vaccine. Each CDR3 protein is one row after TCRdb ran MiXCR on the RT-PCR reads. This sample carries 600,000 to 850,000 distinct CDR3 sequences, less than 15% of them seen once, and the ten largest clones take roughly 7.6%. The sample was PBMCs from blood, taken approximately 15 days before vaccination. Receptor source: a man aged 45-60 years who received an inactivated influenza vaccine.

The rearrangement uses TRBV29-1 and TRBJ2-1; D gene ambiguous. From germline, CDR1 is SQVTM and CDR2 ANQGSEA. The CDR3 runs 8 residues. Trimming left V 1 base short and J 14 bases short, with 3 bases between. The CDR3 loop is CSVEGEFF. The CDR3, as DNA: TGCAGCGTTGAAGGGGAGTTCTTC.

J is TRBJ2-5 and V is TRBV20-1; the match to TRBD2 covers 11 bases. Losses at the gene ends were 6 bases for V and 4 bases for J; bases not matched to a gene: 22. This CDR3 is built from 19 residues. Germline assignment: CDR1 DFQATT and CDR2 SNEGSKA (reference sequence). CDR3 nucleotides: TGCAGTGCCAACCCTTTTTTAGCGGGGGGGGGCGGCAGCAGAGAGACCCAGTACTTC. Its translation is CSANPFLAGGGGSRETQYF.

This chain connects TRBV12-3 or TRBV12-4 to TRBJ2-7, with D perhaps TRBD2 (7 bases). V was pared by 6 bases and J by 6 bases, with 12 bases between. This CDR3 contains 12 residues. The CDR3 sequence: CASRPGGGEQYF. The CDR3 region has the DNA TGTGCCAGCAGGCCGGGGGGCGGCGAGCAGTACTTC.

Many counts were recorded for this clonotype. V and J are TRBV12-3 or TRBV12-4 and TRBJ1-5; D not resolved. The CDR3 runs to 14 residues. With 3 bases removed from V and 5 bases from J, the gap between germline ends came to 11 bases. CDR3 sequence: CASSFRARDQPQHF. The CDR3 bases are TGTGCCAGCAGTTTCCGGGCTCGCGATCAGCCCCAGCATTTT.

This clonotype was seen repeatedly, ten times or more. This CDR3 reads CSVGGMNTEAFF. In nucleotides, the CDR3 is TGCAGCGTTGGGGGGATGAACACTGAAGCTTTCTTT. The rearrangement joins TRBV29-1 to TRBJ1-1, with a weak D call TRBD1 (5 bases). The V gene's germline CDR1 is SQVTM and CDR2 ANQGSEA. This CDR3 has 12 amino acids. V lost 4 bases and J 0 bases, leaving 6 bases between the germline ends.

The chain combines TRBV5-1 with TRBJ2-1, with D maybe TRBD2 (5 bases). CDR1 is SGHRS, CDR2 YFSETQ, per germline. The CDR3 spans 16 residues. V was cut by 1 base and J by 8 bases, with 19 bases left in between. The CDR3 region is CASSLYERPVGYEQFF. The CDR3 DNA follows: TGCGCCAGCAGCTTGTATGAGCGGCCGGTCGGGTATGAGCAGTTCTTC.

There are a few counts of this clonotype. The rearrangement joins TRBV4-2 to TRBJ2-3, with 8 bases fitting TRBD2. V was pared by 2 bases and J by 10 bases, with 2 bases of the junction left unmatched. This CDR3 spans 12 amino acids. The V gene's germline CDR1 is LGHNA and CDR2 YNFKEQ. CDR3 sequence reads: CASSQPAGAQYF. The CDR3 DNA is TGTGCCAGCAGCCAACCAGCGGGGGCGCAGTATTTT.

The rearrangement links TRBV2 to TRBJ2-5; maybe TRBD2 (6 bases). The CDR3 contains 13 residues. CDR1 is SNHLY, CDR2 FYNNEI, per germline. The ends were cut back, 4 bases at V and 4 bases at J, with 10 bases in the middle. CDR3 loop: CASSVEGSETQYF. Written as DNA, the CDR3 is TGTGCCAGCAGTGTGGAGGGATCAGAGACCCAGTACTTC.

This clonotype showed up many times. This chain links TRBV29-1 with TRBJ1-6, with unresolved D. Germline V gene sequence: CDR1 SQVTM, CDR2 ANQGSEA. CDR3 size: 12 residues. Trimming removed 4 bases from V and 6 bases from J, with 7 bases in between. The CDR3: CSVGEGNSPLHF. In DNA form, the CDR3 reads TGCAGCGTTGGGGAGGGTAATTCACCCCTCCACTTT.

This chain links TRBV12-3 or TRBV12-4 with TRBJ2-2; TRBD2 might be the D (5 bases). Trimming shortened V by 1 base and J by 8 bases, and 17 bases separated the two germline ends. There are 16 residues in the CDR3. The CDR3 is CASSLEGVNFPGELFF. CDR3 bases: TGTGCCAGCAGTTTAGAGGGAGTCAACTTCCCAGGGGAGCTGTTTTTT.

V is TRBV10-3 and J is TRBJ2-1; D unresolved. The V gene's germline CDR1 is ENHRY and CDR2 SYGVKD. CDR3 length equals 16 residues. The germline V and J ends were trimmed by 5 bases and 0 bases, with 14 bases remaining between them. The CDR3 here is CAISQRPRSSYNEQFF. In DNA, the CDR3 is TGTGCCATCAGTCAACGGCCTAGGAGCTCCTACAATGAGCAGTTCTTC.

V is TRBV28 and J is TRBJ1-3; no reliable D call. CDR1 and CDR2 (germline): MDHEN, SYDVKM. Deletions cut 5 bases from V and 0 bases from J, with 8 bases between. There are 14 residues in the CDR3. DNA for the CDR3: TGTGCCAGCAGTCCCCCACCCTCTGGAAACACCATATATTTT. This encodes CASSPPPSGNTIYF. Variable domain in full (rest from reference TRBV28 and TRBJ1-3): DVKVTQSSRYLVKRTGEKVFLECVQDMDHENMFWYRQDPGLGLRLIYFSYDVKMKEKGDIPEGYSVSREKKERFSLILESASTNQTSMYLCASSPPPSGNTIYFGEGSWLTVV.

The chain employs TRBV15 and TRBJ2-1; D gene uncertain. Trimming stripped 0 bases from V and 13 bases from J, with 10 bases between. CDR3 length equals 12 residues. Germline V CDR1 and CDR2: LNHNV, YYDKDF (reference sequence). For the CDR3, the DNA is TGTGCCACCAGCAGAGATACAGTCGACCAGTTCTTC. Translation gives CATSRDTVDQFF.

There are a few counts of this clonotype. The CDR3 loop reads CASSRGTGNIQETQYF. As DNA, the CDR3 is TGTGCCAGCAGCCGAGGGACAGGCAATATCCAAGAGACCCAGTACTTC. The chain is built from TRBV6-2 or TRBV6-3 and TRBJ2-5; TRBD1 matches 8 bases. Per the germline V gene, CDR1 is MNHEY and CDR2 is SVGEGT. The CDR3 extends over 16 amino acids. V trimming: 6 bases; J trimming: 1 base; junction bases outside the gene matches: 10.

In this sample, this clonotype turned up a few times. The chain carries TRBV4-3 and TRBJ2-3; D may correspond to TRBD1 or TRBD2 (5 bases each). The CDR3 totals 17 residues. CDR1 and CDR2 from the germline V gene are LGHNA and YSLEER. Trimming took 0 bases from V and 0 from J, leaving 13 bases between them. The CDR3 is CASSQDAGGLSTDTQYF. CDR3 nucleotide sequence: TGCGCCAGCAGCCAAGATGCTGGGGGTCTAAGCACAGATACGCAGTATTTT.

This clonotype came up a few times. The gene calls are TRBV4-3 and TRBJ1-2; 7 positions agree with TRBD1. Germline CDR1 LGHNA, CDR2 YSLEER. Trimming took 0 bases from V and 5 from J; bases not matched to a gene: 6. This CDR3 region has 15 residues. Written as DNA, the CDR3 is TGCGCCAGCAGCCAAGATGTGGGCAGGGGGTATGGCTACACCTTC. Its protein product is CASSQDVGRGYGYTF.

This clonotype was observed a handful of times. The chain links TRBV7-8 to TRBJ2-1, with 9 bases lining up with TRBD2. The V segment lost 4 bases and the J segment 8 bases; nucleotides outside the gene matches: 6. This CDR3 has 14 amino acids. The germline gives CDR1 SGHVS, CDR2 FQNEAQ. In DNA, the CDR3 is TGTGCCAGCAGCTGGAGCGGGGGGATGGATGAGCAGTTCTTC. Its protein is CASSWSGGMDEQFF. Based on the CDR3 plus reference TRBV7-8 and TRBJ2-1, the full variable domain is GAGVSQSPRYKVAKRGQDVALRCDPISGHVSLFWYQQALGQGPEFLTYFQNEAQLDKSGLPSDRFFAERPEGSVSTLKIQRTQQEDSAVYLCASSWSGGMDEQFFGPGTRLTVL.

V gene TRBV20-1 combines with J gene TRBJ2-5; 8 bases line up with TRBD2. The CDR3 consists of 15 residues. The V gene's germline CDR1 is DFQATT and CDR2 SNEGSKA (reference sequence). V was pared by 6 bases and J by 5 bases, with 14 bases of the junction left unmatched. In DNA, the CDR3 is TGCAGTGCCCGAGACGGGGGGGGAGGCCGGGAGACCCAGTACTTC. The encoded protein is CSARDGGGGRETQYF.

Only a few counts were recorded for this clonotype. This chain uses TRBV20-1 with TRBJ2-5, with TRBD2 matching over 11 bases. Losses at the gene ends were 8 bases for V and 3 bases for J; bases not matched to a gene: 5. Germline CDR1 DFQATT, CDR2 SNEGSKA (reference sequence). This CDR3 has 13 amino acids. CDR3 in amino acids: CSLTSGGKETQYF. DNA for the CDR3: TGCAGTCTCACTAGCGGGGGCAAAGAGACCCAGTACTTC.

The chain carries TRBV9 and TRBJ2-7; 9 nucleotides agree with TRBD1. The length of the CDR3 is 16 residues. Per the germline V gene, CDR1 is SGDLS and CDR2 is YYNGEE. The J segment lost 0 bases and the V segment lost 0 bases, leaving 4 bases of the junction unmatched. CDR3: CASSVAPGQGSYEQYF. In nucleotides, the CDR3 is TGTGCCAGCAGCGTAGCTCCGGGACAGGGCTCCTACGAGCAGTACTTC.

The table lists this clonotype with a few counts. The chain couples TRBV7-2 to TRBJ1-5; D uncertain. The length of the CDR3 is 13 residues. In germline, CDR1 is SGHTA, CDR2 FQGNSA. Trimming left V 3 bases short and J 2 bases short, with 5 bases between. In DNA, the CDR3 is TGTGCCAGCAGCTTTTTTGGCAATCAGCCCCAGCATTTT. It specifies CASSFFGNQPQHF.

The rearrangement uses TRBV7-9 and TRBJ2-1, with TRBD2 as a possible D gene (6 bases). CDR1 SEHNR and CDR2 FQNEAQ come from the germline V gene (reference sequence). CDR3 size: 13 residues. V was cut by 4 bases and J by 4 bases, with 8 bases left in between. In DNA form, the CDR3 reads TGTGCCAGCAGCTCAAGCGGGTACAATGAGCAGTTCTTC. This translates into CASSSSGYNEQFF.

This clonotype was seen a few times. The chain joins TRBV15 to TRBJ1-2; maybe TRBD1 (5 bases). Trimming removed 6 bases from V and 4 bases from J, with 12 bases in between. Germline CDR1 reads LNHNV; CDR2 reads YYDKDF (reference sequence). The CDR3 consists of 13 residues. As DNA, the CDR3 is TGTGCCACCAGGGGGGACCTCGGCTATGGCTACACCTTC. Translating gives CATRGDLGYGYTF.

In this sample, this clonotype turned up a few times. The chain carries TRBV4-1 and TRBJ2-6; D might be TRBD1 (6 bases). The V gene lost 0 bases and the J gene lost 4 bases, with 10 bases spanning the gap. CDR3 size: 16 residues. Germline CDR1 and CDR2: MGHRA and YSYEKL. CDR3 bases: TGCGCCAGCAGCCAAGATCAGGGGCCCGGGGCCAACGTCCTGACTTTC. Translating gives CASSQDQGPGANVLTF.

This clonotype was counted between two and nine times. This sequence joins TRBV5-1 and TRBJ2-7; TRBD1 matches 8 bases. Germline V gene data show CDR1 as SGHRS and CDR2 as YFSETQ. J was trimmed by 3 bases and V by 3 bases; bases with no gene match: 5. This CDR3 is 14 amino acids long. In DNA form, the CDR3 reads TGCGCCAGCAGCTCCCCGGGACAGGACTACGAGCAGTACTTC. Amino acids: CASSSPGQDYEQYF. The full variable domain, its missing parts supplied by reference TRBV5-1 and TRBJ2-7, is KAGVTQTPRYLIKTRGQQVTLSCSPISGHRSVSWYQQTPGQGLQFLFEYFSETQRNKGNFPGRFSGRQFSNSRSEMNVSTLELGDSALYLCASSSPGQDYEQYFGPGTRLTVT.

This chain uses TRBV12-3 or TRBV12-4 with TRBJ2-7; no clear D gene. Trimming cost V 2 bases and J 6 bases, with 14 bases left between them. The length of the CDR3 is 14 residues. As DNA, the CDR3 is TGTGCCAGCAGTTTAATAGGCTGGCCGGGCGAGCAGTACTTC. Protein sequence: CASSLIGWPGEQYF.

The chain employs TRBV5-5 and TRBJ2-7; 8 positions match TRBD1. Germline CDR1 SGHKS, CDR2 YYEKEE (reference sequence). The CDR3 length is 16 residues. With 0 bases clipped from V and 6 bases from J, the junction kept 11 bases outside the gene matches. The CDR3 nucleotides are TGTGCCAGCAGCTTGGCTATGTCCTCAGGGGGCGTCGAGCAGTACTTC. This encodes CASSLAMSSGGVEQYF.

This chain links TRBV7-2 with TRBJ2-7, with TRBD2 matching 9 bases. Germline CDR1 reads SGHTA; CDR2 reads FQGNSA. The CDR3 length is 14 residues. V was clipped by 5 bases and J by 6 bases; unmatched bases: 8. CDR3 nucleotide sequence: TGTGCCAGCAGCCGCGCGGGAGGGGTGCGCGAGCAGTACTTC. This codes for CASSRAGGVREQYF.

This clonotype has only a few counts. The chain uses TRBV27 and TRBJ2-3; no definite D call. Germline V gene lookup returns CDR1 MNHEY and CDR2 SMNVEV (reference sequence). The CDR3 extends over 15 amino acids. Trimming left V 5 bases short and J 2 bases short, with 14 bases between. CDR3 sequence reads: CASSPTAGYTDTQYF. The CDR3 coding sequence is TGTGCCAGCAGTCCCACGGCTGGGTACACAGATACGCAGTATTTT.

The V and J genes are TRBV7-8 and TRBJ1-1; possibly TRBD1 for D (5 bases). The ends were cut back, 1 base at V and 1 base at J, with 7 bases in the middle. CDR3 length: 14 residues. Germline-derived CDR1 and CDR2 are SGHVS and FQNEAQ. The chain's CDR3 is CASSLGGQNTEAFF. CDR3 bases: TGTGCCAGCAGCTTAGGGGGCCAGAACACTGAAGCTTTCTTT.

This clonotype has only a few counts. The chain combines TRBV12-3 or TRBV12-4 with TRBJ2-1; 7 bases match TRBD1. CDR3 size: 16 residues. Germline trimming cut 6 bases from V and 5 bases from J; bases unmatched to any gene: 13. CDR3 nucleotide sequence: TGTGCCAGCAGCACAACCCGGGACAGACTTAACAATGAGCAGTTCTTC. This sequence encodes CASSTTRDRLNNEQFF.